The following is a T cell receptor (beta chain) sequence with its context. Its antigen is not identified. The second PCR ran 7 to 11 cycles with a sample-barcoded 5' primer and J-beta primers. Each CDR3 protein gets one entry after TCRdb re-called the 5' RACE reads with MiXCR. The sample has 600,000 to 650,000 distinct CDR3 sequences, around 54% seen once. The CDR3 loop spans 16 amino acids. The ends were cut back, 3 bases at V and 3 bases at J, with 18 bases in the middle. CDR1 MGHRA and CDR2 YSYEKL come from the germline V gene. The data stem from a study of blood T cells in healthy people across ages. Whole-study findings and limits: In long-lived donors, naive CD4+ cell counts and diversity exceeded those of aged donors.

Sequencing used blood. The TCR sequence derives from a man aged 55-75 years in good health. This rearrangement joins TRBV4-1 to TRBJ2-7; D not resolved. CDR3 sequence: CASSQTKLNRYYEQYF. The CDR3 DNA reads as TGCGCCAGCAGCCAGACGAAGTTGAACCGCTACTACGAGCAGTACTTC.